Listed here is a single T cell receptor (beta chain). The antigen is undetermined. With 5 bases removed from V and 9 bases from J, the gap between germline ends came to 23 bases. Per the germline V gene, CDR1 is MNHNS and CDR2 is SASEGT. There are 16 residues in the CDR3. The data originate from a study of T cell repertoires in cytomegalovirus infection. Study details: An indication of both CMV infection and matching HLA type came from public TCR beta signatures.

Each CDR3 protein is one row after TCRdb ran MiXCR on the reads. The sample records around 360,000 distinct CDR3 sequences, about 32% being singletons. This TCR derives from a human donor in good health (CMV status not recorded). Some clones in this sample may be carry-over from other donors' samples. This chain joins TRBV6-1 and TRBJ2-1, with D possibly being TRBD1 or TRBD2 (5 bases each). This specimen was cultured PBMCs, taken from culture after CMV antigen stimulation. CDR3: CASSPTGPRMRGEQFF. The CDR3 coding sequence is TGTGCCAGCAGTCCAACCGGGCCGAGGATGAGGGGTGAGCAGTTCTTC.